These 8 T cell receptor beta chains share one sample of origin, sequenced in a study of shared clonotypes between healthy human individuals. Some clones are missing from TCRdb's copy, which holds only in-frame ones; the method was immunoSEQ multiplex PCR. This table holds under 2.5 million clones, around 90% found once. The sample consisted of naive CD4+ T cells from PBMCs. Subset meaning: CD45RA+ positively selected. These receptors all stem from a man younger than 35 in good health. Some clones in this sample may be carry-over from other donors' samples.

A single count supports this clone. CDR3 nucleotide sequence: TGCGCCAGCAGTTCAGGGGGCCCCGTTATGCAGTACTTC. Its protein product is CASSSGGPVMQYF. V usage is TRBV5-1 and J usage is TRBJ2-7; TRBD1 agrees at 8 bases. The CDR3 loop spans 13 amino acids. Germline CDR1 reads SGHRS; CDR2 reads YFSETQ. The V and J ends lost 5 bases and 9 bases, in that order; junction bases with no gene match: 10.

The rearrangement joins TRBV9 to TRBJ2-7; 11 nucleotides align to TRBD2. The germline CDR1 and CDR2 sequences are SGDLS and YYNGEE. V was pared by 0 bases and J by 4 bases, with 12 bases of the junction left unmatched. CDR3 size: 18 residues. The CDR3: CASSVAGLAETPSYEQYF. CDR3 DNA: TGTGCCAGCAGCGTAGCGGGACTAGCGGAGACACCTTCTTACGAGCAGTACTTC.

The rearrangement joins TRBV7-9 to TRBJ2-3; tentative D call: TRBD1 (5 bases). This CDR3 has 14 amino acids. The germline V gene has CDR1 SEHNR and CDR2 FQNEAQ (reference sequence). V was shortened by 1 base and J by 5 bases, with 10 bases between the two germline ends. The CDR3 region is CASSLGRVEDTQYF. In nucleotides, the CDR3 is TGTGCCAGCAGCTTAGGCAGGGTGGAAGATACGCAGTATTTT.

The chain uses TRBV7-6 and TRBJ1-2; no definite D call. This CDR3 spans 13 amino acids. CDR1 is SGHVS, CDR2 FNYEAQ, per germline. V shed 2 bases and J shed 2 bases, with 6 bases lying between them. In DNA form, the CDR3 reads TGTGCCAGCAGCTTACCAGGAAACTATGGCTACACCTTC. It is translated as CASSLPGNYGYTF. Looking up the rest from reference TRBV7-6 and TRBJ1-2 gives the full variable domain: GAGVSQSPRYKVTKRGQDVALRCDPISGHVSLYWYRQALGQGPEFLTYFNYEAQQDKSGLPNDRFSAERPEGSISTLTIQRTEQRDSAMYRCASSLPGNYGYTFGSGTRLTVV.

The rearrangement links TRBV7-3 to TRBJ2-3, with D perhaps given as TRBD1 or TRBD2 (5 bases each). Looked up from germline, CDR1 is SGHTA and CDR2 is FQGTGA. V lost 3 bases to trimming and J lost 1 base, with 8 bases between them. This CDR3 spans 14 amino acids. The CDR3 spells CASSLGTRTDTQYF. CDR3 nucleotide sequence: TGTGCCAGCAGCTTGGGGACCCGCACAGATACGCAGTATTTT.

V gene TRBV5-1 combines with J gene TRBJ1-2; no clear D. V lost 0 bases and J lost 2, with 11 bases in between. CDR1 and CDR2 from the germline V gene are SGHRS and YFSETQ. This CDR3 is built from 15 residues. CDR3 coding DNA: TGCGCCAGCAGCTTGGGGACGTCCACGAACTATGGCTACACCTTC. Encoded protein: CASSLGTSTNYGYTF.

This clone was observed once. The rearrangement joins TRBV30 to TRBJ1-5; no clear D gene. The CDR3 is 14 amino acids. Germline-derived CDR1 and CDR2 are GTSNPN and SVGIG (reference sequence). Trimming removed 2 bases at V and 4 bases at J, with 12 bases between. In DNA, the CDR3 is TGTGCCTGGAGTCCGCTGGCCATTAATCAGCCCCAGCATTTT. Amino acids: CAWSPLAINQPQHF.

The CDR3 here is CASSLVLGRSEAFF. The CDR3 DNA sequence: TGTGCCAGCAGCTTAGTACTAGGGCGCTCTGAAGCTTTCTTT. V gene TRBV11-2 combines with J gene TRBJ1-1; D is ambiguous. V was pared by 1 base and J by 6 bases, with 12 bases between. The CDR3 has 14 amino acids. Looked up from germline, CDR1 is SGHAT and CDR2 is FQNNGV.